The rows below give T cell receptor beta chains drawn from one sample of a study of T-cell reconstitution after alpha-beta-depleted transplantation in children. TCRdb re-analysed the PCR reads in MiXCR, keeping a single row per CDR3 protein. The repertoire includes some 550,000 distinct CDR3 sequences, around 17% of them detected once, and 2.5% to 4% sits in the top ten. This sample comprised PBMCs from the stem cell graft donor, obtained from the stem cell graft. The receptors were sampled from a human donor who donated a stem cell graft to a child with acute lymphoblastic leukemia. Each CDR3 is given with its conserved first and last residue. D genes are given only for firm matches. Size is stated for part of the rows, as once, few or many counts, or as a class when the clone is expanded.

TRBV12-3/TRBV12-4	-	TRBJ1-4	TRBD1	CASSRQGTEKLFF	TGTGCCAGCAGCAGACAGGGAACTGAAAAACTGTTTTTT
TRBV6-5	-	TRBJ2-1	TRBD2	CASSRPPGLAQYNEQFF	TGTGCCAGCAGTAGGCCGCCGGGACTAGCACAGTACAATGAGCAGTTCTTC
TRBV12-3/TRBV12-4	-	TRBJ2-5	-	CASSLRAAGTQYF	TGTGCCAGCAGTTTGCGGGCTGCGGGGACCCAGTACTTC
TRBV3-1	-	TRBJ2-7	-	CASSQVTWPYEQYF	TGTGCCAGCAGCCAGGTAACCTGGCCGTACGAGCAGTACTTC
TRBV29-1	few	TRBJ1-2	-	CSADAWDNYGYTF	TGCAGCGCAGACGCATGGGATAACTATGGCTACACCTTC
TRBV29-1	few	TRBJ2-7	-	CSARLLSYEQYF	TGCAGCGCGAGATTACTAAGCTACGAGCAGTACTTC
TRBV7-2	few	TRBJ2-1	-	CASNPGWGDEQFF	TGTGCCAGCAACCCCGGGTGGGGGGATGAGCAGTTCTTC
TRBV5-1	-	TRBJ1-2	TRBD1	CASSFEGADYGYTF	TGCGCCAGCAGCTTCGAGGGGGCCGACTATGGCTACACCTTC
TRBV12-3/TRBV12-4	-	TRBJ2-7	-	CASRPTGNPYEQYF	TGTGCCAGCAGGCCTACAGGGAACCCCTACGAGCAGTACTTC
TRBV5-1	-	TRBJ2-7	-	CASSLPGSGEQYF	TGCGCCAGCAGCTTGCCGGGATCGGGAGAGCAGTACTTC
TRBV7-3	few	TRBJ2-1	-	CASSLHPGENNEQFF	TGTGCCAGCAGCTTACATCCGGGAGAGAACAATGAGCAGTTCTTC
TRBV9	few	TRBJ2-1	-	CASSPLPGTDYNEQFF	TGTGCCAGCAGTCCTCTTCCCGGGACGGACTACAATGAGCAGTTCTTC
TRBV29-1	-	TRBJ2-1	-	CSVIPENRPGQFF	TGCAGCGTTATTCCGGAGAACAGGCCGGGGCAGTTCTTC
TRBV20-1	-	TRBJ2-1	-	CSARRGEGHNEQFF	TGCAGTGCTAGAAGGGGGGAGGGCCACAATGAGCAGTTCTTC
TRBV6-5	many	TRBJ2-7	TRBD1	CASRLRDRGPYEQYF	TGTGCCAGCAGGCTCCGGGACAGGGGGCCCTACGAGCAGTACTTC
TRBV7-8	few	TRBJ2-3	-	CASSFRGPDTQYF	TGTGCCAGCAGCTTTCGCGGGCCAGATACGCAGTATTTT
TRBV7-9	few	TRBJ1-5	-	CASSPAGHSNQPQHF	TGTGCCAGCAGCCCGGCCGGGCATAGCAATCAGCCCCAGCATTTT
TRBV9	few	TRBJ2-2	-	CASSVEGLFNTGELFF	TGTGCCAGCAGCGTAGAGGGACTGTTCAACACCGGGGAGCTGTTTTTT
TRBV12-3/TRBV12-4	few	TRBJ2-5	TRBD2	CASSQGLAGSPTWETQYF	TGTGCCAGCAGTCAAGGACTAGCGGGATCCCCTACCTGGGAGACCCAGTACTTC
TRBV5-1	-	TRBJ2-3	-	CASSFPSETDTQYF	TGCGCCAGCAGCTTCCCTAGCGAAACAGATACGCAGTATTTT
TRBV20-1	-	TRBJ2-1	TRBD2	CCAREWTSGTYNEQFF	TGCTGTGCTAGAGAATGGACTAGCGGAACTTACAATGAGCAGTTCTTC
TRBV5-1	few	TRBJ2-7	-	CASSLNEGYEQYF	TGCGCCAGCAGCTTGAACGAGGGATACGAGCAGTACTTC
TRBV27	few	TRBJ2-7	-	CASRPGDQVYEQYF	TGTGCCAGCAGGCCTGGCGATCAAGTCTACGAGCAGTACTTC
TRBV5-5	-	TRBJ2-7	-	CASSLAGRTAYEQYF	TGTGCCAGCAGCTTGGCAGGACGGACCGCCTACGAGCAGTACTTC
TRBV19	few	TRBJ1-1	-	CASSLTGTGTTEAFF	TGTGCCAGTAGTCTGACCGGGACCGGGACCACTGAAGCTTTCTTT
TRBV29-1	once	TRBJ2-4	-	CSVQGNIQYF	TGCAGCGTTCAGGGGAACATTCAGTACTTC
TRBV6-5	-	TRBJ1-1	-	CASSYEGGDPNTEAFF	TGTGCCAGCAGTTACGAGGGGGGCGACCCGAACACTGAAGCTTTCTTT
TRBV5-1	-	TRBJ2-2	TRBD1	CASRGTGINTGELFF	TGCGCCAGCAGAGGGACAGGGATTAACACCGGGGAGCTGTTTTTT
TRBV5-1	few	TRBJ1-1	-	CASSVGASNTEAFF	TGCGCCAGCAGCGTAGGGGCCTCGAACACTGAAGCTTTCTTT
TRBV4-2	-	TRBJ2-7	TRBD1	CASSQEPGQPSYEQYF	TGTGCCAGCAGCCAAGAACCGGGACAGCCCTCCTACGAGCAGTACTTC
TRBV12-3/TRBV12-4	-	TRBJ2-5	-	CASNKGGETQYF	TGTGCCAGCAACAAGGGGGGTGAGACCCAGTACTTC
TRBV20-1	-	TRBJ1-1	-	CSARDSGRGDTEAFF	TGCAGTGCTAGAGATTCCGGCAGGGGCGACACTGAAGCTTTCTTT
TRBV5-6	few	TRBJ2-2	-	CASSWLGELFF	TGTGCCAGCAGCTGGCTCGGGGAGCTGTTTTTT
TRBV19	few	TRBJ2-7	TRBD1	CASSRDSFYEQYF	TGTGCCAGTAGCCGGGACAGCTTCTACGAGCAGTACTTC
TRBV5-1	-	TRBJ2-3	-	CASSVGRRGTDTQYF	TGCGCCAGCAGCGTGGGACGGCGCGGGACGGATACGCAGTATTTT
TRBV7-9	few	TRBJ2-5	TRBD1	CASSLVSGGAGETQYF	TGTGCCAGCAGCTTAGTGTCAGGGGGCGCCGGAGAGACCCAGTACTTC
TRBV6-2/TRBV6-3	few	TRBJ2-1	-	CASSYWRPYNEQFF	TGTGCCAGCAGTTACTGGCGCCCGTACAATGAGCAGTTCTTC
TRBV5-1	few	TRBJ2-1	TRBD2	CASSYGTSRPEQFF	TGCGCCAGCAGCTACGGGACTAGTCGTCCTGAGCAGTTCTTC
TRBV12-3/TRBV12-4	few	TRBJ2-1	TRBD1	CASSAGTGEVDEQFF	TGTGCCAGCAGTGCAGGGACAGGGGAAGTTGATGAGCAGTTCTTC
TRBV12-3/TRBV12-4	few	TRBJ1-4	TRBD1	CASSFRQGNEKLFF	TGTGCCAGCAGTTTTCGACAGGGGAATGAAAAACTGTTTTTT
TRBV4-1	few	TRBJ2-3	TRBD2	CASSHGLAGGESTQYF	TGCGCCAGCAGCCACGGACTAGCGGGAGGAGAATCTACGCAGTATTTT
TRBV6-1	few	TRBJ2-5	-	CASSPKMSKETQYF	TGTGCCAGCAGTCCCAAGATGAGTAAGGAGACCCAGTACTTC
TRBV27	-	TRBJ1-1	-	CASSLQRGANTEAFF	TGTGCCAGCAGTTTACAAAGGGGCGCGAACACTGAAGCTTTCTTT
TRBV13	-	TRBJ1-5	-	CASSLKGGNQPQHF	TGTGCCAGCAGCTTAAAAGGGGGCAATCAGCCCCAGCATTTT
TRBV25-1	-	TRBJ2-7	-	CASSELGEQYF	TGTGCCAGCAGTGAATTAGGGGAGCAGTACTTC
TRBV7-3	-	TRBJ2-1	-	CASSPDYHYNEQFF	TGTGCCAGCAGCCCTGACTACCACTACAATGAGCAGTTCTTC